Listed below are T cell receptor beta chains from one sample, sequenced in a study of shared clonotypes between healthy human individuals. The repertoire was sequenced with immunoSEQ multiplex PCR; TCRdb's copy has only in-frame clones and lacks some. The table includes roughly 2.2 million clones, 85% to 95% detected once. Input material: naive CD4+ T cells from PBMCs. The origin of the receptors is a man younger than 35 in good health. Some clones in this sample may be carry-over from other donors' samples. Each CDR3 is given with its conserved first and last residue. The D gene is left open where the match is weak. Expanded clones are given a class, and other clones once, few, many or no size at all.

d_call j_call v_call clone_size cdr3_nt cdr3_aa
TRBD1 TRBJ2-5 TRBV28 - TGTGCCAGCAGTTTAGGGTCCACAGGGGGCCAAGAGACCCAGTACTTC CASSLGSTGGQETQYF
- TRBJ2-3 TRBV5-4 - TGTGCCAGCAGCTTGCGGCGGGGAACTAGCACAGATACGCAGTATTTT CASSLRRGTSTDTQYF
TRBD1 TRBJ1-1 TRBV28 - TGTGCCAGCAGTTCCCAGGGACAGGGACCACTGAACACTGAAGCTTTCTTT CASSSQGQGPLNTEAFF
- TRBJ2-1 TRBV5-1 - TGCGCCAGCAGCTTGCCTGGGGCAGACAATGAGCAGTTCTTC CASSLPGADNEQFF
- TRBJ1-5 TRBV6-6 - TGTGCCAGCAGTTCGGGAACAAGCGGCAATCAGCCCCAGCATTTT CASSSGTSGNQPQHF
- TRBJ1-5 TRBV6-1 once TGTGCCAGCAGTGATCCCGGGACCCTCGGGTCCTATAGCAATCAGCCCCAGCATTTT CASSDPGTLGSYSNQPQHF
- TRBJ2-3 TRBV11-2 - TGTGCCAGCAGCTTAAACAGGTACACAGATACGCAGTATTTT CASSLNRYTDTQYF
TRBD2 TRBJ2-1 TRBV2 few TGTGCCAGCAGTCCCCTGACTAGCGATGAGCAGTTCTTC CASSPLTSDEQFF
- TRBJ2-2 TRBV11-3 - TGTGCCAGCAGCTTTGGTTGGGGGCCCACGAACACCGGGGAGCTGTTTTTT CASSFGWGPTNTGELFF
TRBD2 TRBJ2-1 TRBV4-2 once TGTGCCAGCAGCCAAGATGGAGCGGGAGGGACCCCCCCCTACTACAATGAGCAGTTCTTC CASSQDGAGGTPPYYNEQFF
- TRBJ2-1 TRBV11-1 once TGTGCCAGCAGCTTAGTGTTGCTCAATGAGCAGTTCTTC CASSLVLLNEQFF
TRBD1 TRBJ2-5 TRBV30 - TGTGCCTGGAGGACAGGGGGGGATAAGACCCAGTACTTC CAWRTGGDKTQYF
- TRBJ2-1 TRBV2 few TGTGCCAGCAGTGAAGCGGGGGGAGAAGAGTTCTTC CASSEAGGEEFF
- TRBJ2-5 TRBV7-2 once TGTGCCAGCAGCGTGCAGGGTAGTGTAGAGACCCAGTACTTC CASSVQGSVETQYF
- TRBJ1-3 TRBV5-4 - TGTGCCAGCAGCTTGGACTCTGGAAACACCATATATTTT CASSLDSGNTIYF
- TRBJ2-5 TRBV5-1 - TGCGCCAGTTCACCAGGGTCGATTGAGACCCAGTACTTC CASSPGSIETQYF
- TRBJ1-1 TRBV11-1 - TGTGCCAGCAGCCACCCTGGATCGGCGGTGACTGAAGCTTTCTTT CASSHPGSAVTEAFF
- TRBJ1-1 TRBV2 - TGTGCCAGCAGTGAAGGTGTTCCGGCCGAAGCTTTCTTT CASSEGVPAEAFF
- TRBJ1-5 TRBV28 - TGTGCCAGCAGTTTCCCCAGGGGTGGGGGTCAGCCCCAGCATTTT CASSFPRGGGQPQHF
- TRBJ2-1 TRBV9 - TGTGCCAGCAGCGTAGTATCCGGCGGTACGTGGGGTGAGCAGTTCTTC CASSVVSGGTWGEQFF
- TRBJ1-2 TRBV2 - TGTGCCAGCAAGGGAGGACAGTCACCCCTCGGAGGCTACACCTTC CASKGGQSPLGGYTF
- TRBJ1-1 TRBV9 - TGTGCCAGCAGCCCTGGGGATAGCACTGAAGCTTTCTTT CASSPGDSTEAFF
- TRBJ2-2 TRBV5-1 - TGCGCCAGCAGCGAACCGGGACCGAACACCGGGGAGCTGTTTTTT CASSEPGPNTGELFF
- TRBJ2-2 TRBV6-6 few TGTGCCAGCAGGCCGGGGAGCGCGAACACCGGGGAGCTGTTTTTT CASRPGSANTGELFF
- TRBJ2-5 TRBV19 once TGTGCCAGTAGTACGGACAGCCAAGAGACCCAGTACTTC CASSTDSQETQYF
- TRBJ1-1 TRBV19 - TGTGCCAGTAGTATCCCAGGCCGGAACACTGAAGCTTTCTTT CASSIPGRNTEAFF
- TRBJ2-7 TRBV7-9 - TGTGCCAGCAGCTTTACGGGCCCTACCTACGAGCAGTACTTC CASSFTGPTYEQYF
- TRBJ1-2 TRBV27 - TGTGCCAGCAGTTGGAAAGGGAACTATGGCTACACCTTC CASSWKGNYGYTF
- TRBJ1-1 TRBV27 - TGTGCCACCGGAGACAGTTGGAACACTGAAGCTTTCTTT CATGDSWNTEAFF
TRBD2 TRBJ2-3 TRBV5-4 - TGTGCCAGCAGCCGAGGGGGACTAGCGGGAGCAGATACGCAGTATTTT CASSRGGLAGADTQYF
TRBD2 TRBJ2-1 TRBV5-1 - TGCGCCAGCACCCTATCCGGGACTAGCGTCTCCTACAATGAGCAGTTCTTC CASTLSGTSVSYNEQFF
- TRBJ2-5 TRBV5-1 - TGCGCCAGCAGCGCGGGCGAGACCCAGTACTTC CASSAGETQYF
TRBD1 TRBJ1-5 TRBV2 - TGTGCCACACAGGGGTGGGATAGCAATCAGCCCCAGCATTTT CATQGWDSNQPQHF
- TRBJ2-7 TRBV4-3 once TGCGCCAGCAGCCAAGATTGGGGAAGGGAAGGGTGGTCCTACGAGCAGTACTTC CASSQDWGREGWSYEQYF
TRBD1 TRBJ2-5 TRBV6-5 once TGTGCCAGCAGTTATAACAGGGGGCAAGAGACCCAGTACTTC CASSYNRGQETQYF
- TRBJ2-2 TRBV18 - TGTGCCAGCTCACCACTGGCGGTAGGCGCGAACACCGGGGAGCTGTTTTTT CASSPLAVGANTGELFF
- TRBJ2-5 TRBV2 - TGTGCCAGCGTCTGGGGTGGTGGGGAGACCCAGTACTTC CASVWGGGETQYF
- TRBJ2-1 TRBV18 - TGTGCCAGCTCAGCCGACTCGAATCTCGATGAGCAGTTCTTC CASSADSNLDEQFF
- TRBJ2-7 TRBV7-8 - TGTGCCAGCAACAGGCAGCGGAGCTCCTACGAGCAGTACTTC CASNRQRSSYEQYF
TRBD1 TRBJ1-6 TRBV7-3 once TGTGCCAGCAGCTACCCTAGGACAGGGGGTGGATCACCCCTCCACTTT CASSYPRTGGGSPLHF
TRBD1 TRBJ2-1 TRBV25-1 - TGTGCCAGCAGTGGTTCACAGGGGTCCTACAATGAGCAGTTCTTC CASSGSQGSYNEQFF
- TRBJ2-1 TRBV9 - TGTGCCAGCAGCGTAGTGGGAGGTGGGTCCTACAATGAGCAGTTCTTC CASSVVGGGSYNEQFF
TRBD1 TRBJ1-2 TRBV28 - TGTGCCAGCAGCAAGACGGTGCCCCACAGGGGGCTGGATGGCTACACCTTC CASSKTVPHRGLDGYTF
- TRBJ1-2 TRBV6-1 - TGTGCCAGCAGTGGCCGACCGGAAGGAGGCTACACCTTC CASSGRPEGGYTF
- TRBJ1-3 TRBV11-2 - TGTGCCAGCAGCTTACGGCTGCAGGGCTCTGGAAACACCATATATTTT CASSLRLQGSGNTIYF
TRBD2 TRBJ2-1 TRBV7-2 - TGTGCCAGCAGCGGAAGGACTAGCGGGAGCGGTGAGCAGTTCTTC CASSGRTSGSGEQFF
TRBD1 TRBJ2-7 TRBV2 - TGTGCCAGCAGTGGGACAGGGGGAGAGCAGTACTTC CASSGTGGEQYF